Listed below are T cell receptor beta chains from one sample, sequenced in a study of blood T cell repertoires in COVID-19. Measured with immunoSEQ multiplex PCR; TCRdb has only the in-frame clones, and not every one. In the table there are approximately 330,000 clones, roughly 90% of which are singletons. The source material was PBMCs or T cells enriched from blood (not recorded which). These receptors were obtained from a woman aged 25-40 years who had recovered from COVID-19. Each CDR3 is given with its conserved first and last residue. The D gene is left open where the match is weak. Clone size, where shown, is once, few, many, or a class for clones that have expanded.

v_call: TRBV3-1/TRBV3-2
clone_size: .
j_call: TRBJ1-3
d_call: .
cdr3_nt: TGTGCCAGCAGCCCATTCGGGGGGGGCCGAAACACCATATATTTT
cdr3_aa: CASSPFGGGRNTIYF

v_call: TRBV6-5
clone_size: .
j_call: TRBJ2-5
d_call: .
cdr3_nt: TGTGCCAGCAGTTACTCGATGCGGGGCGACGGGACCCAGTACTTC
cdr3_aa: CASSYSMRGDGTQYF

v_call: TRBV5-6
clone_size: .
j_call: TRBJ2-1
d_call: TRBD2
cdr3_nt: TGTGCCACCCACGAGACGCAAGAGGCGGGAGTGTTATACAATGAGCAGTTCTTC
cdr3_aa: CATHETQEAGVLYNEQFF

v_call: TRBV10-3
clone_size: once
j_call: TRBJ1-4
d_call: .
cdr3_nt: TGTGCCATCAGTGAGTCGGTGGGCTATGAAAAACTGTTTTTT
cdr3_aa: CAISESVGYEKLFF

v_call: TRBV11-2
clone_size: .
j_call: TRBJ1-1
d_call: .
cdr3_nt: TGTGCCAGCAGCCCCGGGGATCCTGAAGCTTTCTTT
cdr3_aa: CASSPGDPEAFF

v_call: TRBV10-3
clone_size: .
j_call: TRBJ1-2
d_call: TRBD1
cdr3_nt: TGTGCCATCAGTGAGATAAACGACAGGGATGGTACTTGGACCTTC
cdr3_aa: CAISEINDRDGTWTF

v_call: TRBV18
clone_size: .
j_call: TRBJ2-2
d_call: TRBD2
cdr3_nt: TGTGCCAGCTCCCACACCGGGACTAGCGGGAGTATTGGATCCGGGGAGCTGTTTTTT
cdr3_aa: CASSHTGTSGSIGSGELFF

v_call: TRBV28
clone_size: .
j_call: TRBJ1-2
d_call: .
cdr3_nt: TGTGCCAGCAGTTTACCGGCGGGAGGCTACACCTTC
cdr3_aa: CASSLPAGGYTF

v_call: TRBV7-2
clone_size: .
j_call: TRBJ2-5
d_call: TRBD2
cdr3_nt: TGTGCCAGCAGCTCTAGCGGGAGATCCTCAGAGACCCAGTACTTC
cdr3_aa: CASSSSGRSSETQYF

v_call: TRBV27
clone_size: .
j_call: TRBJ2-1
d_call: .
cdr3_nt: TGTGCCAGCAGTTTAAACTCAGGGGTGCATGGGGGTTACAATGAGCAGTTCTTC
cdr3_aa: CASSLNSGVHGGYNEQFF

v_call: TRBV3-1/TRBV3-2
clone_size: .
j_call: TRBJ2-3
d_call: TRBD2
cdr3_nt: TGTGCCAGCAGCCTCCGACTGGCGGGAGATGTCTCAGATACGCAGTATTTT
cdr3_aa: CASSLRLAGDVSDTQYF

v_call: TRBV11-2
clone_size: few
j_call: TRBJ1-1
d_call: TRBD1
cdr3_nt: TGTGCCAGCAGCTTAGACAAACAGGGGCCCGGTCATGAATGGAACACTGAAGCTTTCTTT
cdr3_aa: CASSLDKQGPGHEWNTEAFF

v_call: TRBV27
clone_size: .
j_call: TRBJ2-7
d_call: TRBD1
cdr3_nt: TGTGCCAGCAGGGGGACAGGGTTCTACGAGCAGTACTTC
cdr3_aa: CASRGTGFYEQYF

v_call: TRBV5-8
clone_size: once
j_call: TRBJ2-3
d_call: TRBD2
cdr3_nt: TGTGCCAGCAGCTTGTCGGGACTAGCGGACTACACAGATACGCAGTATTTT
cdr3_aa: CASSLSGLADYTDTQYF

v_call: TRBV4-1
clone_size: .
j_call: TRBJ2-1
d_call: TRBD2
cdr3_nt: TGCGCCAGCAGCCAAAGGGGAGGGACTAGCGGGCCAGGGCGTTACAATGAGCAGTTCTTC
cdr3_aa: CASSQRGGTSGPGRYNEQFF

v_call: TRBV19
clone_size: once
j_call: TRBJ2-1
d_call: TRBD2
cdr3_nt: TGTGCCAGTAGTCCCTGGACTAGTCGCAGTGAGCAGTTCTTC
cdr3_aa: CASSPWTSRSEQFF

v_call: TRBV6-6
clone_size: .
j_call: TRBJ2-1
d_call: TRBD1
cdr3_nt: TGTGCCAGCAGTCGCCTTTCCGGGACAGGGTTTTGGAATGAGCAGTTCTTC
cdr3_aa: CASSRLSGTGFWNEQFF

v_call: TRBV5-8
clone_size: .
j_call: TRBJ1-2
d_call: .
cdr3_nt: TGTGCCAGCAGCTCCACAGAGCCCCAAGGCTACACCTTC
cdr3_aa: CASSSTEPQGYTF

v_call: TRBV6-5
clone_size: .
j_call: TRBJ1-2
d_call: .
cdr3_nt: TGTGCCAGCAGTTACCTCTACAGGTCCCAGGGGGGCTACACCTTC
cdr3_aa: CASSYLYRSQGGYTF

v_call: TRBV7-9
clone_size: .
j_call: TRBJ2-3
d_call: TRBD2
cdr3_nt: TGTGCCAGCAGCTATGCGGGAGAGGTAGATACGCAGTATTTT
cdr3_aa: CASSYAGEVDTQYF

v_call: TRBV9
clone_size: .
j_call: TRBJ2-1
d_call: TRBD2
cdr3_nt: TGTGCCAGCAGCGTATTAACTAGCGGGAGTATAGATGAGCAGTTCTTC
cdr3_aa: CASSVLTSGSIDEQFF

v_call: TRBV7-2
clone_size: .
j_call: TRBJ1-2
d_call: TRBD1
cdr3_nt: TGTGCCAGCAGCTTTAAGGGGGCGCTCGGCTACACCTTC
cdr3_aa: CASSFKGALGYTF

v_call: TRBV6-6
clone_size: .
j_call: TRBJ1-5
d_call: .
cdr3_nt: TGTGCCAGCAGCGAGAACGATAGCAATCAGCCCCAGCATTTT
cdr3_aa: CASSENDSNQPQHF

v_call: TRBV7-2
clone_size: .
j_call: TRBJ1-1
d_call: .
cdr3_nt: TGTGCCAGCAGCTTAGTCAGGGTACCGGAAGCTTTCTTT
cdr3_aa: CASSLVRVPEAFF

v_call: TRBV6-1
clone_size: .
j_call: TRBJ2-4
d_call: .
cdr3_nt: TGTGCCAGCACCGAAGCTCCGGAGGTCCTAGCCAAAAACATTCAGTACTTC
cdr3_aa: CASTEAPEVLAKNIQYF

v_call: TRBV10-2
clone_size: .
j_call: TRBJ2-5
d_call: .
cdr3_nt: TGCGCCAGCAGACAGGAAGGTTCCCCAGAGACCCAGTACTTC
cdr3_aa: CASRQEGSPETQYF

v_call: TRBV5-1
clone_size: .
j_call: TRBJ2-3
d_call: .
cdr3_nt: TGCGCCAGCAGCCCGGACTCGACTAGCACAGATACGCAGTATTTT
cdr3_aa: CASSPDSTSTDTQYF

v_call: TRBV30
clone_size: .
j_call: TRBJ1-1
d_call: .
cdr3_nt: TGTGCCTGGAGTGCCCCATATTCCGGGAGCATTCACACTGAAGCTTTCTTT
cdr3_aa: CAWSAPYSGSIHTEAFF

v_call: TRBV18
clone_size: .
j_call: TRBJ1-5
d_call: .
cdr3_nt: TGTGCCAGCTCAAATAGGGCAGGGGCAATGGAGCCCCAGCATTTT
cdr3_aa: CASSNRAGAMEPQHF

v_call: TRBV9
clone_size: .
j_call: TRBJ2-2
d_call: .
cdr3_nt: TGTGCCAGCAGCGGTAGGGCTGGAGGGGCCGGGGAGCTGTTTTTT
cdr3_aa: CASSGRAGGAGELFF

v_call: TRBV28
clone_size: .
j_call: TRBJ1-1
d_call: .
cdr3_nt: TGTGCCAGCCACTCACCGGGGGTAGCGAACACTGAAGCTTTCTTT
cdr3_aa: CASHSPGVANTEAFF

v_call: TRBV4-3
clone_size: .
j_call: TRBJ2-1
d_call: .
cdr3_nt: TGCGCCAGCAGCCGGTCCAGCTCCTACAATGAGCAGTTCTTC
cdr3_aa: CASSRSSSYNEQFF

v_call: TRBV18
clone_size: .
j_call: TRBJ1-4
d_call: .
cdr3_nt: TGTGCCAGCTCACCACCCGGGGGGGACGGTGAAAAACTGTTTTTT
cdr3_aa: CASSPPGGDGEKLFF

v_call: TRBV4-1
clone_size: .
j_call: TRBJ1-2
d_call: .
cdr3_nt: TGCGCCAGCAGCCAAAACCCCCAGGTCATGAAGGGCTACACCTTC
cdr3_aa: CASSQNPQVMKGYTF

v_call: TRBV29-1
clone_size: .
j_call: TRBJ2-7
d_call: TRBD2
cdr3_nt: TGCAGCGTAACATTAGCGGGAGGACTCTCCTACGAGCAGTACTTC
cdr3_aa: CSVTLAGGLSYEQYF

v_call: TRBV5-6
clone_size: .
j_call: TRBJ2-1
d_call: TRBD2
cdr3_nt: TGTGCCAGCAGCTCCGGGACTAGCTTCAATGAGCAGTTCTTC
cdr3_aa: CASSSGTSFNEQFF

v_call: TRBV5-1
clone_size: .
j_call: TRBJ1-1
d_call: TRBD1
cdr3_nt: TGCGCCAGCAGCTGGACAGGGGGAAACATGAACACTGAAGCTTTCTTT
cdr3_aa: CASSWTGGNMNTEAFF

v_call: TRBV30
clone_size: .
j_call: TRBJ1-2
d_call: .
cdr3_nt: TGTGCCTGGAGTGTAGACTCTAACTATGGCTACACCTTC
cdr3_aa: CAWSVDSNYGYTF

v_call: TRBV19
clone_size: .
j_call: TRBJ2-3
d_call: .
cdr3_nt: TGTGCCAGTAATCCCTCGCGGCCCACCCGGTCAGATACGCAGTATTTT
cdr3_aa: CASNPSRPTRSDTQYF

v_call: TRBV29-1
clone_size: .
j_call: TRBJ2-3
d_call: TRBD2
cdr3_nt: TGCAGCGTTCGAGGCGGGAGGGCCCCAAGCACAGATACGCAGTATTTT
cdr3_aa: CSVRGGRAPSTDTQYF

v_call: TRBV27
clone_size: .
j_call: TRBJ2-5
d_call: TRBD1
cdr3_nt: TGTGCCAGCAGTCCATGGACAGGGGGGGCACAAGAGACCCAGTACTTC
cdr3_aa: CASSPWTGGAQETQYF

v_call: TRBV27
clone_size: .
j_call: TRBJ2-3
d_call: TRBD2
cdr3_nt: TGTGCCAGCAGTTTGTCTAGCGGGTACACAGATACGCAGTATTTT
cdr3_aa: CASSLSSGYTDTQYF

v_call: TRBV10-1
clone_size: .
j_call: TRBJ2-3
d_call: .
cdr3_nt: TGCGCCAGCAGTCCTGCTATTTCAGATACGCAGTATTTT
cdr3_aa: CASSPAISDTQYF

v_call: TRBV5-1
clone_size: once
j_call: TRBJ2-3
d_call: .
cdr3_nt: TGCGCCAGCAGCTTGGATGGCTTCAGCACAGATACGCAGTATTTT
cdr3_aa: CASSLDGFSTDTQYF

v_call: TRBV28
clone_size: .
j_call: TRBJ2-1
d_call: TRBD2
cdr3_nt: TGTGCCAGCAGTTCTCTAGCGGGAGGGTTTGGGCAGTTCTTC
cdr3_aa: CASSSLAGGFGQFF

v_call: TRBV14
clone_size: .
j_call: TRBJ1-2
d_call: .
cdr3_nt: TGTGCCAGCAGCCAAGACAGTCTCTATGGCTACACCTTC
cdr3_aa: CASSQDSLYGYTF

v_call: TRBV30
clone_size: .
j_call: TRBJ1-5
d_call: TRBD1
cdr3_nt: TGTGCCTGGAGTGTATTGGGACAGGGAGGCAATCAGCCCCAGCATTTT
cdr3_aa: CAWSVLGQGGNQPQHF

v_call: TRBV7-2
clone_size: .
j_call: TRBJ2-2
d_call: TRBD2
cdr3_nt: TGTGCCAGCAGCCTCTCTAGCGGGAGCGCCACCGGGGAGCTGTTTTTT
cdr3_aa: CASSLSSGSATGELFF

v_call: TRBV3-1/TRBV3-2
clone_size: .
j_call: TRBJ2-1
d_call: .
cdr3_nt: TGTGCCAGCAGCCAACATAGCCTCGGGGGAGAGCAGTTCTTC
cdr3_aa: CASSQHSLGGEQFF

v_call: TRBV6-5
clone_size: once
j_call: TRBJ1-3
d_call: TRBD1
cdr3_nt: TGTGCCAGCAGTTCGGGACAGTTCTCTGGAAACACCATATATTTT
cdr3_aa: CASSSGQFSGNTIYF

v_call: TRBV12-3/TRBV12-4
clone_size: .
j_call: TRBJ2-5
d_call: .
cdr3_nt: TGTGCCAGCAGTTTAGCGCATCAGGAGACCCAGTACTTC
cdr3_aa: CASSLAHQETQYF

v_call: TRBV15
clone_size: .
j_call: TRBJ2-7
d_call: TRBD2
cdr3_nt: TGTGCCACCAGCAGAGATCGCGGGGGTTTGTACGAGCAGTACTTC
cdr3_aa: CATSRDRGGLYEQYF

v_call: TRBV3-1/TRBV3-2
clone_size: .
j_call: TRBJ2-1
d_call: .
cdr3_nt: TGTGCCAGCAGCCCCCGTGGAGGGAGTTTGAGCTCCTACAATGAGCAGTTCTTC
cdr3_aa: CASSPRGGSLSSYNEQFF

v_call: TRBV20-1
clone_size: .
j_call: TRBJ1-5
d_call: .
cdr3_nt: TGCAGTGCTAGTACCAGTCTCCCATCCAATCAGCCCCAGCATTTT
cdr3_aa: CSASTSLPSNQPQHF

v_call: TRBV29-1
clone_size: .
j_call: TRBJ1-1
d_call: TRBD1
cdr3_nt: TGCAGCGTTGTGGTGACAGGGGGCTACACTGAAGCTTTCTTT
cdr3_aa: CSVVVTGGYTEAFF